The 26 T cell receptor beta chains below were found in one sample sequenced in a study of cytomegalovirus exposure and HLA in healthy donors. Use of 60 Vbeta and 13 Jbeta primers characterized the PCR. Libraries were prepared by immunoSEQ multiplex PCR; TCRdb keeps only in-frame clonotypes and omits some of them. The data hold 120,000 to 150,000 clones, with less than 85% observed a single time. What was sequenced was PBMCs. The source is a man aged 35-49 years in good health and CMV-seropositive.

The rearrangement joins TRBV6-5 to TRBJ1-1; TRBD1 agrees at 8 bases. Trimming cost V 6 bases and J 1 base; bases outside gene matches: 4. This CDR3 region has 14 residues. From germline, CDR1 is MNHEY and CDR2 SVGAGI. This chain's CDR3 is CASRPGTGNTEAFF. DNA of the CDR3: TGTGCCAGCAGACCCGGGACAGGGAACACTGAAGCTTTCTTT.

Remarks on this clone: In the same sample, other DNA sequences code for this CDR3. The V call is TRBV19, the J call TRBJ2-3, with D unresolved. Trimming took 2 bases from V and 1 from J, leaving 4 bases between them. Germline V gene lookup returns CDR1 LNHDA and CDR2 SQIVND (reference sequence). The CDR3 extends over 13 amino acids. The CDR3: CASSISGTDTQYF. CDR3 DNA: TGTGCCAGTAGTATATCCGGCACAGATACGCAGTATTTT.

About this clone: One junction end does not reproduce the germline sequence, and a read error may be involved. J is TRBJ2-2 and V is TRBV5-1; D perhaps matches TRBD2 (5 bases). Germline V lookup: CDR1 SGHRS, CDR2 YFSETQ. The CDR3 runs 14 residues. The CDR3 DNA sequence: TGCGCAAGCACGACGGAGGCACACACCGGGGAGCTGTTTTTT. Translation: CASTTEAHTGELFF.

J is TRBJ1-5 and V is TRBV27, with D uncertain. Trimming cost V 6 bases and J 9 bases, with 21 bases left between them. There are 15 residues in the CDR3. The germline V gene encodes CDR1 MNHEY and CDR2 SMNVEV (reference sequence). CDR3 residues: CASSTSRTGWRPQHF. The CDR3 DNA reads TGTGCCAGCAGCACCTCCCGAACTGGGTGGAGGCCCCAGCATTTT.

This clone has only one observation. The chain joins TRBV18 to TRBJ1-1; 8 bases line up with TRBD1. V trimming: 3 bases; J trimming: 1 base; junction bases outside the gene matches: 4. This CDR3 is 15 amino acids long. Germline CDR1 and CDR2: KGHSH and LQKENI. This chain's CDR3 is CASSPGQAANTEAFF. CDR3 nucleotides: TGTGCCAGCTCACCGGGACAGGCGGCGAACACTGAAGCTTTCTTT.

This chain joins TRBV7-2 and TRBJ2-2, with 7 bases identical to TRBD2. Trimming took 0 bases from V and 5 from J; bases not matched to a gene: 6. This CDR3 is 16 amino acids long. Germline V CDR1 and CDR2: SGHTA, FQGNSA. The CDR3 DNA follows: TGTGCCAGCAGCTTAGCGGGAGGGCCTACGACCGGGGAGCTGTTTTTT. Its protein is CASSLAGGPTTGELFF.

V is TRBV15 and J is TRBJ2-3; 9 nucleotides agree with TRBD1. Unmatched junction bases numbered 13, after V lost 7 bases and J lost 2 bases. Germline V gene data show CDR1 as LNHNV and CDR2 as YYDKDF (reference sequence). CDR3 length equals 17 residues. The chain's CDR3 is CATTPSPGQGNTDTQYF. The CDR3 DNA follows: TGTGCCACCACCCCGAGCCCTGGACAGGGGAACACAGATACGCAGTATTTT.

Written as DNA, the CDR3 is TGTGCCAGCAGTTACTCGGGGGCAAATCAGCCCCAGCATTTT. It specifies CASSYSGANQPQHF. This chain connects TRBV6-6 to TRBJ1-5; D perhaps matches TRBD1 (6 bases). The germline V gene encodes CDR1 MNHNY and CDR2 SVGAGI (reference sequence). This CDR3 has 14 amino acids. The V gene lost 0 bases and the J gene lost 4 bases, with 7 bases spanning the gap.

This clone was detected only once. The gene calls are TRBV6-1 and TRBJ2-3; no clear D. The CDR3 contains 16 residues. V lost 1 base and J 0 bases, leaving 11 bases between the germline ends. Germline CDR1 reads MNHNS; CDR2 reads SASEGT. Written as DNA, the CDR3 is TGTGCCAGCAGTGAAGGGGCTGCTTCTAGCACAGATACGCAGTATTTT. This encodes CASSEGAASSTDTQYF.

The V and J genes are TRBV7-9 and TRBJ2-3, with D unclear. The CDR3 spans 14 residues. The ends were cut back, 7 bases at V and 0 bases at J, with 11 bases in the middle. Germline V gene sequence: CDR1 SEHNR, CDR2 FQNEAQ (reference sequence). CDR3 in amino acids: CASKGTVSTDTQYF. In DNA form, the CDR3 reads TGTGCCAGCAAAGGAACAGTTAGCACAGATACGCAGTATTTT.

The chain links TRBV2 to TRBJ2-2, with D perhaps TRBD2 (6 bases). This CDR3 region has 18 residues. Germline lookup yields CDR1 SNHLY and CDR2 FYNNEI. V lost 5 bases, J lost 2 bases, and 21 bases lay in between. The CDR3: CASSISVSGLLNTGELFF. The CDR3 DNA is TGTGCCAGCAGTATTTCGGTGTCGGGACTCCTAAACACCGGGGAGCTGTTTTTT.

This clone was seen more than once but under ten times. The chain combines TRBV6-4 with TRBJ2-7; possibly TRBD1 for D (7 bases). The germline V gene encodes CDR1 MRHNA and CDR2 SNTAGT. This CDR3 is built from 16 residues. The DNA for the CDR3 is TGTGCTAGCCTTCCAGGGGGGACACCTGATCTTTTAGAGCAGTACTTC. This encodes CASLPGGTPDLLEQYF.

J is TRBJ2-6 and V is TRBV7-2; tentative D call: TRBD2 (5 bases). The CDR3 covers 17 residues. The germline CDR1 and CDR2 sequences are SGHTA and FQGNSA. Deletions cut 5 bases from V and 0 bases from J, with 14 bases between. Here the CDR3 reads CASSPGLATSGANVLTF. The CDR3 bases are TGTGCCAGCAGCCCCGGACTTGCAACCTCTGGGGCCAACGTCCTGACTTTC. The full variable domain, with the rest looked up from reference TRBV7-2 and TRBJ2-6, is GAGVSQSPSNKVTEKGKDVELRCDPISGHTALYWYRQSLGQGLEFLIYFQGNSAPDKSGLPSDRFSAERTGGSVSTLTIQRTQQEDSAVYLCASSPGLATSGANVLTFGAGSRLTVL.

The rearrangement links TRBV4-1 to TRBJ1-2; 12 nucleotides agree with TRBD1. Germline CDR1 is MGHRA and CDR2 is YSYEKL. There are 17 residues in the CDR3. With V trimmed by 3 bases and J by 4 bases, 9 bases remained unmatched. The chain's CDR3 is CASSQVPGQGATYGYTF. In nucleotides, the CDR3 is TGCGCCAGCAGCCAGGTCCCGGGACAGGGGGCTACCTATGGCTACACCTTC.

This chain connects TRBV10-3 to TRBJ1-5; the match to TRBD1 covers 7 bases. CDR3 length: 15 residues. V shed 5 bases, J shed 9 bases, and the junction held 13 bases outside the gene matches. Germline CDR1 ENHRY, CDR2 SYGVKD. The CDR3: CAISYTGTEAGPQHF. Here the CDR3 DNA reads TGTGCCATCAGTTACACCGGGACAGAGGCTGGGCCCCAGCATTTT.

This clone has a handful of counts. The chain joins TRBV7-9 to TRBJ2-7; 7 bases are shared with TRBD2. Germline CDR1 reads SEHNR; CDR2 reads FQNEAQ (reference sequence). This CDR3 is 15 amino acids long. With V trimmed by 1 base and J by 0 bases, 3 bases remained unmatched. The CDR3 DNA follows: TGTGCCAGCAGCTTAGAGGGAGGGAGCTCCTACGAGCAGTACTTC. Protein: CASSLEGGSSYEQYF. The full variable domain, its missing parts supplied by reference TRBV7-9 and TRBJ2-7, is DTGVSQNPRHKITKRGQNVTFRCDPISEHNRLYWYRQTLGQGPEFLTYFQNEAQLEKSRLLSDRFSAERPKGSFSTLEIQRTEQGDSAMYLCASSLEGGSSYEQYFGPGTRLTVT.

The V and J genes are TRBV29-1 and TRBJ2-1, with 10 nucleotides matching TRBD2. After removal of 5 bases from V and 8 bases from J, the junction contained 6 bases not matched to a gene. This CDR3 has 13 amino acids. In germline, CDR1 is SQVTM, CDR2 ANQGSEA. The CDR3 sequence is CSVRVAGGYEQFF. The DNA of the CDR3 is TGCAGCGTTAGGGTAGCGGGAGGTTATGAGCAGTTCTTC.

J is TRBJ2-5 and V is TRBV7-6, with TRBD1 matching over 7 bases. TRBJ2-7 matches the DNA end more closely, so the J call is doubtful. Germline V gene data show CDR1 as SGHVS and CDR2 as FNYEAQ. This CDR3 is 17 amino acids long. As DNA, the CDR3 is TGTGCCAGCAGCCCGTCACCCCAGGGGGTGTCTATCTACGAGCAGTACTTC. Residues: CASSPSPQGVSIYEQYF.

The genes are TRBV2 and TRBJ1-5; no reliable D call. The CDR3 consists of 13 residues. Germline lookup yields CDR1 SNHLY and CDR2 FYNNEI. Trimming took off 5 bases at V and 10 bases at J, with 15 bases between the two ends. The CDR3 sequence is CASSPEREIPQHF. The CDR3 DNA follows: TGTGCCAGCAGTCCGGAAAGGGAGATCCCCCAGCATTTT.

The V and J genes are TRBV7-2 and TRBJ1-2; perhaps TRBD1 as D (5 bases). The CDR3 consists of 14 residues. The germline gives CDR1 SGHTA, CDR2 FQGNSA. The ends were cut back, 4 bases at V and 8 bases at J, with 17 bases in the middle. CDR3 in amino acids: CASSSQAGFSGYTF. For the CDR3, the DNA is TGTGCCAGCAGCTCCCAAGCAGGGTTCAGCGGCTACACCTTC. Complete variable domain (other parts from reference TRBV7-2 and TRBJ1-2): GAGVSQSPSNKVTEKGKDVELRCDPISGHTALYWYRQSLGQGLEFLIYFQGNSAPDKSGLPSDRFSAERTGGSVSTLTIQRTQQEDSAVYLCASSSQAGFSGYTFGSGTRLTVV.

The rearrangement links TRBV28 to TRBJ1-2, with 10 bases identical to TRBD1. V lost 5 bases, J lost 8 bases, and 11 bases stayed unmatched. The CDR3 has 15 amino acids. The germline V gene encodes CDR1 MDHEN and CDR2 SYDVKM. This CDR3 reads CASSLRQGAVQGYTF. CDR3 nucleotides: TGTGCCAGCAGTCTTCGACAGGGGGCAGTTCAGGGCTACACCTTC.

The chain couples TRBV9 to TRBJ2-5; TRBD1 matches 9 bases. V shed 2 bases and J 1 base; nucleotides not matched to a gene: 3. Germline CDR1 and CDR2: SGDLS and YYNGEE. The length of the CDR3 is 15 residues. CDR3 in amino acids: CASSVGTGSQETQYF. CDR3 nucleotide sequence: TGTGCCAGCAGCGTCGGGACAGGGTCCCAAGAGACCCAGTACTTC.

The chain joins TRBV15 to TRBJ2-4; D call uncertain. V dropped 0 bases and J dropped 8 bases, with 17 bases sitting between them. Germline V gene sequence: CDR1 LNHNV, CDR2 YYDKDF (reference sequence). The CDR3 covers 16 residues. The CDR3 loop is CATSRDLTGSIDIQYF. For the CDR3, the DNA is TGTGCCACCAGCAGAGATCTGACTGGCTCGATAGACATTCAGTACTTC.

This sequence joins TRBV4-3 and TRBJ1-1, with 8 positions matching TRBD1. V shed 5 bases and J 0 bases; nucleotides not matched to a gene: 11. The CDR3 contains 17 residues. Germline CDR1 reads LGHNA; CDR2 reads YSLEER. The CDR3 region has the DNA TGCGCCAGCAGCGTCTCTAGCTCAGGGGGCATGAACACTGAAGCTTTCTTT. Amino acid sequence: CASSVSSSGGMNTEAFF.

The rearrangement joins TRBV29-1 to TRBJ2-5; 11 positions agree with TRBD1. Trimming cost V 1 base and J 7 bases; bases outside gene matches: 5. The CDR3 is 14 residues long. CDR1 and CDR2 (germline): SQVTM, ANQGSEA. CDR3: CSVEGGQGDATQYF. The DNA for the CDR3 is TGCAGCGTTGAAGGGGGACAGGGGGATGCGACCCAGTACTTC.

This clone has a handful of counts. The chain carries TRBV2 and TRBJ2-3, with TRBD1 identical over 7 bases. Germline V CDR1 and CDR2: SNHLY, FYNNEI. V was clipped by 6 bases and J by 5 bases; unmatched bases: 8. The CDR3 sequence is 14 residues long. In DNA form, the CDR3 reads TGTGCCAGCAGCCTGACAGGGCCGGGAGATACGCAGTATTTT. It is translated as CASSLTGPGDTQYF. The full variable domain, completed using reference TRBV2 and TRBJ2-3, is EPEVTQTPSHQVTQMGQEVILRCVPISNHLYFYWYRQILGQKVEFLVSFYNNEISEKSEIFDDQFSVERPDGSNFTLKIRSTKLEDSAMYFCASSLTGPGDTQYFGPGTRLTVL.